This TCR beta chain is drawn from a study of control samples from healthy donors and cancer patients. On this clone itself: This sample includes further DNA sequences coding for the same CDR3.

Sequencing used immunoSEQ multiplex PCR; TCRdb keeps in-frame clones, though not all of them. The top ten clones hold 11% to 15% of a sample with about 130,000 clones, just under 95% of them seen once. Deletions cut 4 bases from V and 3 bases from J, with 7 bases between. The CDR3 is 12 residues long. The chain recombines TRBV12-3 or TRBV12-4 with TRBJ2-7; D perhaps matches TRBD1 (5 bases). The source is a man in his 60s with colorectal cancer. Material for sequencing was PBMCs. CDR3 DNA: TGTGCCAGCAGTTCTGACAGCTACGAGCAGTACTTC. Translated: CASSSDSYEQYF.